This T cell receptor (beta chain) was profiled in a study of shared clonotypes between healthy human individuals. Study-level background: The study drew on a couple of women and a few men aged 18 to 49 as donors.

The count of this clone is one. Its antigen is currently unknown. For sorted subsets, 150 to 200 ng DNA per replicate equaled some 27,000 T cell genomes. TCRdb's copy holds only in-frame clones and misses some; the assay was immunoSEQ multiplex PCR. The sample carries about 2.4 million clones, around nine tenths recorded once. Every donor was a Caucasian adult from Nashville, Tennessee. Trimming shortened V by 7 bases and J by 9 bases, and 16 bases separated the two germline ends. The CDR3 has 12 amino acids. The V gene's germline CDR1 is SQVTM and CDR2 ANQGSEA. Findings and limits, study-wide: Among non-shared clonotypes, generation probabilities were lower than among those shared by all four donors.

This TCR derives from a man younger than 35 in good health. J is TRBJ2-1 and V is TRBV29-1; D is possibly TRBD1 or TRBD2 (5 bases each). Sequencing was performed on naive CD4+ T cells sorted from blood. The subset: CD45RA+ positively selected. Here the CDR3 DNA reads TGCAGCGGGACGACAGTGGCGGGTGAGCAGTTCTTC. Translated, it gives CSGTTVAGEQFF.